The 16 T cell receptor beta chains presented below share a single source sample, sequenced in a study of T cell repertoires and leukemia-associated antigens (dated 2019 in TCRdb). Receptor libraries were prepared by 5' RACE. TCRdb names Illumina MiSeq as the instrument used. The raw public reads went through TCRdb reprocessing: fastp at Q25, MiXCR clone calling, in-frame beta chains kept. Every entry covers one CDR3 protein and lists the most common genes and DNA from its rows. Here the sample has about 15,000 distinct CDR3 sequences; approximately 38% occur a single time. Clones ranked in the top ten supply about 9% of the sample. For these receptors, no antigen is known. Sequencing used CD3+ T cells sorted from blood and cultured. Receptors originate from a female donor in good health.

The chain recombines TRBV18 with TRBJ2-7; 7 bases are shared with TRBD1. Germline V gene data show CDR1 as KGHSH and CDR2 as LQKENI. Trimming took 2 bases from V and 5 from J; bases not matched to a gene: 9. This CDR3 region has 15 residues. The CDR3 loop reads CASSPMAGGWDEQYF. The DNA of the CDR3 is TGTGCCAGCTCACCAATGGCAGGGGGATGGGACGAGCAGTACTTC.

By frequency in the sample, this clonotype is medium-sized. The chain has TRBV28 and TRBJ2-1, with 8 bases lining up with TRBD2. The CDR3 has 15 residues. The V segment lost 2 bases and the J segment 0 bases; nucleotides outside the gene matches: 0. Per the germline V gene, CDR1 is MDHEN and CDR2 is SYDVKM. The CDR3 coding sequence is TGTGCCAGCAGTTTAAGCGGGAGCTCCTACAATGAGCAGTTCTTC. Translation gives CASSLSGSSYNEQFF.

This clonotype was recorded at least ten times. The genes are TRBV5-5 and TRBJ2-2; 7 bases fit TRBD1. V trimming: 5 bases; J trimming: 8 bases; junction bases outside the gene matches: 6. The CDR3 loop spans 13 amino acids. Germline V gives CDR1 SGHKS, CDR2 YYEKEE (reference sequence). CDR3 amino acids: CASSWGQTGELFF. The CDR3 DNA reads TGTGCCAGCAGTTGGGGACAGACGGGGGAGCTGTTTTTT.

The V and J genes are TRBV20-1 and TRBJ2-7, with D maybe TRBD1 (5 bases). From germline, CDR1 is DFQATT and CDR2 SNEGSKA (reference sequence). This CDR3 has 14 residues. Trimming pared 6 bases from V and 3 bases from J, leaving 18 bases between. The CDR3 DNA follows: TGCAGTGCCCCGCTGCAGGGCAGAAGCTACGAGCAGTACTTC. Amino acids: CSAPLQGRSYEQYF.

V is TRBV5-1 and J is TRBJ1-1; weak D call: TRBD1 (5 bases). This CDR3 comprises 17 residues. V lost 2 bases, J lost 2 bases, and 19 bases lay in between. The germline V gene encodes CDR1 SGHRS and CDR2 YFSETQ. The CDR3 region has the DNA TGCGCCAGCAGCTTCGCCACCGGGCCCGGGGGTAACACTGAAGCTTTCTTT. Protein product: CASSFATGPGGNTEAFF.

This clonotype is medium-sized within its sample. The chain links TRBV20-1 to TRBJ2-1; D gene ambiguous. V was clipped by 2 bases and J by 5 bases, with 22 bases between them. CDR3 length: 17 residues. From germline, CDR1 is DFQATT and CDR2 SNEGSKA (reference sequence). CDR3 coding DNA: TGCAGTGCTAGATCCCTAAAAAGCGCGAGCCTAGACAATGAGCAGTTCTTC. It codes for CSARSLKSASLDNEQFF.

By share, this clonotype ranks as medium-sized. This chain connects TRBV7-2 to TRBJ2-3; possibly TRBD1 or TRBD2 for D (5 bases each). The V gene's germline CDR1 is SGHTA and CDR2 FQGNSA. The CDR3 is made up of 15 amino acids. V was trimmed by 5 bases and J by 2 bases, leaving 14 bases between them. CDR3 residues: CASSQSGTPTDTQYF. Here the CDR3 DNA reads TGTGCCAGCAGCCAGTCCGGGACCCCCACAGATACGCAGTATTTT.

Note on this clonotype: Sequence at one end of the junction differs from germline and may be a read error. The CDR3 spells CASSLPALAGTEALF. The CDR3 DNA reads TGTGCCAGCAGCTTGCCGGCCCTCGCGGGCACTGAAGCTCTCTTT. The chain links TRBV5-4 to TRBJ1-1, with no clear D. Germline CDR1 is SGHNT and CDR2 is YYREEE (reference sequence). There are 15 residues in the CDR3.

This clonotype is deemed medium-sized. The rearrangement uses TRBV9 and TRBJ2-7; D not resolved. Germline-derived CDR1 and CDR2 are SGDLS and YYNGEE. Trimming left V 5 bases short and J 9 bases short, with 18 bases between. The length of the CDR3 is 13 residues. The CDR3 is CASSPPGGSWQYF. In DNA form, the CDR3 reads TGTGCCAGCAGTCCTCCTGGCGGCTCGTGGCAGTACTTC.

This clonotype is labeled medium-sized. V is TRBV5-1 and J is TRBJ2-1; weak D call: TRBD2 (6 bases). The CDR3 runs to 16 residues. V was cut by 4 bases and J by 0 bases, with 14 bases left in between. Germline lookup yields CDR1 SGHRS and CDR2 YFSETQ. DNA for the CDR3: TGCGCCAGCAGCCAGCCTAGCGCGACCTCCTACAATGAGCAGTTCTTC. Amino acid sequence: CASSQPSATSYNEQFF.

This clonotype was picked up one time. A much larger clone sits a single nucleotide away, making a read error possible. V and J are TRBV24-1 and TRBJ2-5, with 8 positions matching TRBD1. CDR1 KGHDR and CDR2 SFDVKD come from the germline V gene. CDR3 length: 12 amino acids. With 9 bases clipped from V and 5 bases from J, the junction kept 4 bases outside the gene matches. In DNA form, the CDR3 reads TGTGCCACCGCAGGGGGCAAGGAGACCCAGTACTTC. It yields the protein CATAGGKETQYF.

The gene calls are TRBV12-3 or TRBV12-4 and TRBJ2-7; D unresolved. The V end was cut by 2 bases, the J end by 1 base, with 18 bases between. The CDR3 runs 17 residues. In DNA form, the CDR3 reads TGTGCCAGCAGTTTATCTCTGTTGGCGGACCGTTCCTACGAGCAGTACTTC. This gives the protein CASSLSLLADRSYEQYF.

By sample share, this clonotype is medium-sized. The chain couples TRBV20-1 to TRBJ2-1, with a weak D call TRBD2 (6 bases). Trimming removed 3 bases at V and 0 bases at J, with 9 bases between. Germline V gene lookup returns CDR1 DFQATT and CDR2 SNEGSKA (reference sequence). The CDR3 is made up of 14 amino acids. This CDR3 is CSASGGSSYNEQFF. For the CDR3, the DNA is TGCAGTGCTAGCGGAGGGAGCTCCTACAATGAGCAGTTCTTC.

As to this clonotype: The germline gene is not matched at one end of the junction; a read error may be the cause. V and J are TRBV30 and TRBJ1-5, with 7 bases matching TRBD1. In germline, CDR1 is GTSNPN, CDR2 SVGIG (reference sequence). The CDR3 length is 14 residues. The CDR3 spells CTWAAGQYNQPQRF. The CDR3 nucleotides are TGTACCTGGGCGGCGGGACAGTACAATCAGCCCCAGCGTTTT.

This clonotype came up many times. The chain is built from TRBV3-1 and TRBJ2-1; 9 positions agree with TRBD2. V dropped 4 bases and J dropped 8; count of bases not matched to a gene: 18. In germline, CDR1 is LGHDT, CDR2 YNNKEL (reference sequence). There are 18 residues in the CDR3. CDR3 sequence reads: CASSPPSKGGRVGDEQFF. CDR3 nucleotide sequence: TGTGCCAGCAGCCCCCCCTCGAAGGGCGGGAGGGTTGGCGATGAGCAGTTCTTC.

This chain uses TRBV5-1 with TRBJ2-3, with 8 nucleotides matching TRBD2. Germline V gene data show CDR1 as SGHRS and CDR2 as YFSETQ. This CDR3 has 14 residues. Losses at the gene ends were 5 bases for V and 8 bases for J; bases not matched to a gene: 10. In DNA form, the CDR3 reads TGCGCCAGCAGGCCAGCGGGAGTGGCAGGTACGCAGTATTTT. It is translated as CASRPAGVAGTQYF.